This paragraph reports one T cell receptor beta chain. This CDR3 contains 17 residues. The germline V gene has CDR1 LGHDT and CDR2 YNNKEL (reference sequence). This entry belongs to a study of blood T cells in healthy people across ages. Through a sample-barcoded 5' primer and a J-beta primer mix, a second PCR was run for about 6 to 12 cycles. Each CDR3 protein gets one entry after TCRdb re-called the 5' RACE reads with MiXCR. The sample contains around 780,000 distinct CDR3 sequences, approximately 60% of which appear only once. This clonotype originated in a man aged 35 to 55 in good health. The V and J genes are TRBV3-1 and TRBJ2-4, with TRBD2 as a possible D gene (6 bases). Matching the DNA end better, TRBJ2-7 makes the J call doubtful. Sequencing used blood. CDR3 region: CASSQDTLARRQGEQYF. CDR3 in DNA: TGTGCCAGCAGCCAAGATACTCTAGCGCGACGTCAAGGCGAGCAGTACTTC.